These 10 T cell receptor beta chains were all obtained from the same sample, sequenced in a study of OX40 agonist ivuxolimab in advanced cancers. Clones were sequenced by immunoSEQ multiplex PCR, and TCRdb holds only the in-frame ones, with some missing. The sample contains roughly 110,000 clones, 90% of which appear only once. This sample comprised CD4+ or CD8+ T cells sorted from blood, obtained in a trial of the OX40 agonist ivuxolimab. These receptors all stem from an adult with an advanced solid tumor such as melanoma, head and neck, liver or kidney cancer.

The rearrangement links TRBV6-4 to TRBJ1-5; D gene ambiguous. V lost 5 bases and J lost 0, with 8 bases in between. The germline V gene has CDR1 MRHNA and CDR2 SNTAGT. The CDR3 extends over 14 amino acids. CDR3 sequence (DNA): TGTGCCAGCAGTCCAGAGATTAGCAATCAGCCCCAGCATTTT. Its translation is CASSPEISNQPQHF.

This clone was seen only a few times. This chain links TRBV6-5 with TRBJ1-2; TRBD1 matches 8 bases. The CDR3 consists of 13 residues. With V trimmed by 7 bases and J by 7 bases, 8 bases remained unmatched. CDR1 and CDR2 from the germline V gene are MNHEY and SVGAGI. CDR3 nucleotides: TGTGCCAGCACCACGACAGGGGAACTTGGCTACACCTTC. This gives the protein CASTTTGELGYTF.

The V gene is TRBV7-2, the J gene TRBJ1-4, with TRBD1 matching 9 bases. The CDR3 is made up of 15 amino acids. Trimming cost V 2 bases and J 6 bases; bases outside gene matches: 4. CDR1 and CDR2 from the germline V gene are SGHTA and FQGNSA. This chain's CDR3 is CASSLSGQGYEKLFF. For the CDR3, the DNA is TGTGCCAGCAGCTTATCGGGACAGGGCTATGAAAAACTGTTTTTT.

The chain combines TRBV5-4 with TRBJ1-6, with unresolved D. V was trimmed by 4 bases and J by 7 bases, leaving 15 bases between them. The germline gives CDR1 SGHNT, CDR2 YYREEE (reference sequence). This CDR3 comprises 15 residues. The CDR3 protein is CASSKDTGGNSPLHF. For the CDR3, the DNA is TGTGCCAGCAGCAAAGATACGGGCGGGAATTCACCCCTCCACTTT.

The CDR3 coding sequence is TGTGCCAGCAGCTGGACAGGGAACTATGGCTACACCTTC. Protein: CASSWTGNYGYTF. The genes are TRBV5-4 and TRBJ1-2; TRBD1 matches 8 bases. Trimming removed 3 bases from V and 2 bases from J; junction bases left unmatched: 0. The V gene's germline CDR1 is SGHNT and CDR2 YYREEE (reference sequence). The CDR3 runs to 13 residues.

J is TRBJ2-3 and V is TRBV30; 9 nucleotides align to TRBD1. Germline values: CDR1 GTSNPN, CDR2 SVGIG (reference sequence). The CDR3 consists of 14 residues. The trim removed 5 bases at V and 3 bases at J, leaving 6 bases unmatched. DNA for the CDR3: TGTGCCTGGGCGGGACAGGGAACGACAGATACGCAGTATTTT. Its protein product is CAWAGQGTTDTQYF.

The chain has TRBV28 and TRBJ2-3; TRBD2 aligns across 12 bases. This CDR3 comprises 15 residues. V shed 7 bases and J 3 bases; nucleotides not matched to a gene: 5. In germline, CDR1 is MDHEN, CDR2 SYDVKM. CDR3 sequence (DNA): TGTGCCAGCATCTCTAGCGGGGGGGGTACAGATACGCAGTATTTT. It specifies CASISSGGGTDTQYF.

The V and J genes are TRBV11-2 and TRBJ2-1; TRBD2 matches at 8 bases. Germline V gene sequence: CDR1 SGHAT, CDR2 FQNNGV. This CDR3 has 13 residues. The ends lost 6 bases at V and 7 bases at J; junction bases unmatched: 5. CDR3 sequence reads: CASSSIAGNEQFF. The CDR3, as DNA: TGTGCCAGCAGTTCGATAGCGGGGAATGAGCAGTTCTTC.

In DNA form, the CDR3 reads TGTGCCAGCAGGTCCGGGACAGGGGGCCGGGGGAAAAAAAACATTCAGTACTTC. Amino acid sequence: CASRSGTGGRGKKNIQYF. The chain is built from TRBV28 and TRBJ2-4; 12 nucleotides agree with TRBD1. V gave up 6 bases and J gave up 4 bases; unmatched junction bases: 13. Germline CDR1 reads MDHEN; CDR2 reads SYDVKM. There are 18 residues in the CDR3.

The rearrangement links TRBV28 to TRBJ1-5; TRBD1 might be the D (5 bases). V gave up 5 bases and J gave up 5 bases, with 10 bases separating them. Germline CDR1 is MDHEN and CDR2 is SYDVKM. CDR3 size: 13 residues. The CDR3 region is CASSPWGDQPQHF. CDR3 nucleotide sequence: TGTGCCAGCAGTCCTTGGGGGGATCAGCCCCAGCATTTT.